What follows is one T cell receptor (beta chain) and its context. Its specificity is not known. Germline is not matched at one junction end, which may reflect a read error. The CDR3 is 12 amino acids. TCRdb's copy holds only in-frame clones and misses some; the assay was immunoSEQ multiplex PCR. Here the sample spans 100,000 to 150,000 clones, around 90% being singletons. This sample was taken from a study of T cell responses to AZD1222 COVID-19 vaccine. About the research overall: Some second doses came at about 4 weeks and others at about 12 weeks; these were pooled.

General observations from the study: At baseline, seropositivity was found in only a handful of AZD1222 recipients.

The sequence came from an adult in good health. The specimen comprised peripheral blood, sampled on day 0 of AZD1222 vaccination. The chain combines TRBV12-3 or TRBV12-4 with TRBJ2-4; TRBD2 matches at 7 bases. The CDR3 coding sequence is TGTGCCAGCAGCCTGGAGCGGGGTACGACGAACTTC. This codes for CASSLERGTTNF.